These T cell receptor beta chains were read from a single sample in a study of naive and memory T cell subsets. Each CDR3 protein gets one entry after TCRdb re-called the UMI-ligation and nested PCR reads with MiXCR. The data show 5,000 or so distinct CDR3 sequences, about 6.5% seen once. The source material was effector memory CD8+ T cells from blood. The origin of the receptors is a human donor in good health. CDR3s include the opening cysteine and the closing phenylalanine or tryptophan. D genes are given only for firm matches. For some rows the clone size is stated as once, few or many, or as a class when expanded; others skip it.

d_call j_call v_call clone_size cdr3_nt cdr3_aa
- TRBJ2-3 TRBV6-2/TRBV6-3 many TGTGCCAGCAGTGGGAGCCCTCCCCCAGATACGCAGTATTTT CASSGSPPPDTQYF
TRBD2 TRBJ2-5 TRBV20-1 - TGCAGTGCTACCCCACTAGTGGCGGGAGGGAGAGACCAGTACTTC CSATPLVAGGRDQYF
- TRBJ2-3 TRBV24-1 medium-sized TGTGCCACCAGTGATGACCACCCCCCCACAGATACGCAGTATTTT CATSDDHPPTDTQYF
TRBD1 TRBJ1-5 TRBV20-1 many TGCAGTGCTAGAGACCCCCGGGGGACAGGCAATCAGCCCCAGCATTTT CSARDPRGTGNQPQHF
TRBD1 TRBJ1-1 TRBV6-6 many TGTGCCAGCACCCTTGGGGACAGAAGCACTGAAGCTTTCTTT CASTLGDRSTEAFF
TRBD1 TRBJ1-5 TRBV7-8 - TGTGCCAGCCACGAGGGGGCCGGCAATCAGCCCCAGCATTTT CASHEGAGNQPQHF
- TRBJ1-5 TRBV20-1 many TGCAGTGCTACCGGAGCGGGGGAGGGCAATCAGCCCCAGCATTTT CSATGAGEGNQPQHF
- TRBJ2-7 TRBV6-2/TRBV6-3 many TGTGCCAGCAGTTACCTGGCAGATAGCTCCTACGAGCAGTACTTC CASSYLADSSYEQYF
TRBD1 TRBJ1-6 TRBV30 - TGTGCCTGGGGCCCCCGGACAGGCTGGTCCCTCCACTTT CAWGPRTGWSLHF
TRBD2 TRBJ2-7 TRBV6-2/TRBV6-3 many TGTGCCAGCAGACCGCTAGCGGGAGGCGACAGAGGCGAGCAGTACTTC CASRPLAGGDRGEQYF
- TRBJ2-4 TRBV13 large TGTGCCAGCAGCGCCGGACCGCTAGCCAAAAACATTCAGTACTTC CASSAGPLAKNIQYF
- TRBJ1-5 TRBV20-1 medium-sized TGCAGTGCACGAGGGGCGGAGGGTCAGCCCCAGCATTTT CSARGAEGQPQHF
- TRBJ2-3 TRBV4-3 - TGCGCCAGCAGCCAAGAGCAGACCACAGATACGCAGTATTTT CASSQEQTTDTQYF
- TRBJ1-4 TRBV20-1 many TGCAGTGCCAACGACGGGGACATTAATGAAAAACTGTTTTTT CSANDGDINEKLFF